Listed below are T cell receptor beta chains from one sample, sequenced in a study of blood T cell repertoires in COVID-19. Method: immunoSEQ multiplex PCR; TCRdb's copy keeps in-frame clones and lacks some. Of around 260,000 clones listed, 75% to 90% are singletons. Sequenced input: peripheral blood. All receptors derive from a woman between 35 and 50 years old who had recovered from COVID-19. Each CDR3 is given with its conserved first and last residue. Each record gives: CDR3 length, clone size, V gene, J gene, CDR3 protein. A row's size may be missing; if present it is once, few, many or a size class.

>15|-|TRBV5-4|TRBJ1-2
CASSLGQGNFYGYTF
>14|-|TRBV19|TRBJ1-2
CASSQPGANYGYTF
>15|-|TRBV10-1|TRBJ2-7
CASSESKGGSYEQYF
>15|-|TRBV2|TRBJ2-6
CASTTFVSGANVLTF
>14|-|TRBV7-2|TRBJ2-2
CASSLSLNTGELFF
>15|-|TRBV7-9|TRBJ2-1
CASSLSSGGYNEQFF
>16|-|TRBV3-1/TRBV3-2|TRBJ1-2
CASSQVAGGANYGYTF
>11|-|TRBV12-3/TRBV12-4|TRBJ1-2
CASTQGYGYTF
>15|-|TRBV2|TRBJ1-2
CASSLAGGANYGYTF
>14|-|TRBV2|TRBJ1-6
CASSEEGRISPLHF
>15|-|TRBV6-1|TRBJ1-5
CASSETGQSNQPQHF
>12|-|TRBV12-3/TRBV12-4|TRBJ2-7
CASSLGPSEQYF
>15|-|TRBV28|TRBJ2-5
CASSSSGQMGETQYF
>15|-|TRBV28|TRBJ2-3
CASRKTGSRTDTQYF
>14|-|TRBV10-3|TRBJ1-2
CAIRGAETNYGYTF
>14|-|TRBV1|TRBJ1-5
CTSSQKTGSQPQHF
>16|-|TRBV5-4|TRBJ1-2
CASSLFGWGLNYGYTF
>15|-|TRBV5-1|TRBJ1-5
CASSLAGQENQPQHF
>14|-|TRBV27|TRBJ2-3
CASTIGGGTDTQYF
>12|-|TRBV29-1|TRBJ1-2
CSVVSGSGGYTF
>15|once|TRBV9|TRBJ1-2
CASSGTGNGRYGYTF
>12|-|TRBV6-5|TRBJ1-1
CASSYSRDKAFF
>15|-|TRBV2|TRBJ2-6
CASSQQGLGANVLTF
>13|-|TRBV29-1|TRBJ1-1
CSGTGAMNTEAFF
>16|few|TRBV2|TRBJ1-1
CASSELPGTVNTEAFF
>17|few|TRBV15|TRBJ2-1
CATSRGTQRGPFNEQFF
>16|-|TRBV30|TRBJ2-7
CAWSVPFRSTDYEQYF
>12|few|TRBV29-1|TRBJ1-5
CSPRGSNQPQHF
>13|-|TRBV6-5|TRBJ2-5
CASRGQGQETQYF
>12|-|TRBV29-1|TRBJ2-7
CSVAKRSDEQYF
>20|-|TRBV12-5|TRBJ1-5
CASGLVRGTGGYYSNQPQHF
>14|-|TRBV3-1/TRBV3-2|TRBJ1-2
CASSQASSLYGYTF
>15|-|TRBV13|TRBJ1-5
CASSLGVPFSQPQHF
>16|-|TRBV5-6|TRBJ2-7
CASSLDWDRGAYEQYF
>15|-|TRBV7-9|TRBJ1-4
CASSLRQSPDEKLFF
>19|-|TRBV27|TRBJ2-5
CASSPHRGQGVYHQETQYF
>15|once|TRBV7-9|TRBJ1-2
CASSSPRRVDYGYTF
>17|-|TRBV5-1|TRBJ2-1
CASSSDRGFGYYNEQFF
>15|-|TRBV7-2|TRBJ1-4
CASSLDRRTNEKLFF
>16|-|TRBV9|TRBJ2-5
CASSPRVAGGVETQYF
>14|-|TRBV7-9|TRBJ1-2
CASRPGGGNYGYTF
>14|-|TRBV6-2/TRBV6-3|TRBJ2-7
CASSPRILLGEQYF
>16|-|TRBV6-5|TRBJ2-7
CASSYSAGYRTYEQYF
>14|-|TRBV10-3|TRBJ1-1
CAIRPQAGGTEAFF
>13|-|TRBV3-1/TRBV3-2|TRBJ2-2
CASSLLNTGELFF